This paragraph covers one T cell receptor beta chain sequence. The specificity of this receptor is unknown. No qualities accompany the bases; no much larger clone lies one base away. What the time point label conveys for this sample: pre-treatment sample, taken before nivolumab and TIL therapy. The baseline tumor samples, taken from the same resection that was used to grow TIL, were excised metastases, most often pleural nodules or supraclavicular lymph nodes. Tumors were collected before any PD-1/PD-L1 blockade, after which patients were given nivolumab, and patients who progressed were given lymphodepletion, an infusion of expanded TIL and IL-2. Adults with stage 4 NSCLC were enrolled from late 2017 to January 2020 in a dual-center phase I trial. The samples were drawn from an open-label, single-arm phase I trial testing tumor-infiltrating lymphocyte therapy combined with nivolumab in advanced non-small cell lung cancer. For each resected tumor, portions were snap-frozen in liquid nitrogen and kept at -80 degrees C. Tumor regions of interest were selected on H&E sections using laser-capture macrodissection, ground into roughly 14 mg aliquots, and extracted using Qiagen Allprep kits.

From cysteine to phenylalanine, the CDR3 is 15 amino acids long. The retained sequence is limited to the CDR3, 45 bases, with the frame set at the first base. Unmatched junction bases come to 8, with V trimmed by 3 bases and J by 4 bases. Based on the germline V gene, the CDR1 and CDR2 sequences are KGHSH and LQKENI. TCR beta CDR3 regions were amplified from genomic DNA with the immunoSEQ v3 hsTCRB kit using bias-controlled multiplex PCR. The TCR libraries were sequenced on an Illumina NextSeq 500 to 1.5 million to 2 million read pairs for survey level or about 4.5-6 million read pairs for deep level. Turning to the authors' computational methods: The immunoSEQ Analyzer software assigned V, D and J genes, filtered out non-productive sequences, and reported clonality. Repertoires were compared using productive Simpson clonality and Morisita overlap index of productive TRB rearrangements between infused TIL and blood. The table was pulled from immuneACCESS by TCRdb, which kept in-frame rearrangements only. Such tables lose some clones; where checked, under half of the loss comes from unresolved V genes, and the rest has no known cause. From that table come the V and J calls and clone size; the DNA was used to work out D and trimming. The sample table contains roughly 92,000 clones; only one count was recorded for about 71% of them. The ten largest account for around 9.9% of the sample.

The record originates from a study of TIL therapy for anti-PD-1-resistant metastatic lung cancer (dated by TCRdb to the early 2020s). About the full investigation: Among the enrolled patients, the median age was roughly 50 years (range about 35-80), and the median tumor PD-L1 proportion score was around 6%. The cohort was predominantly lung adenocarcinoma, with four EGFR-mutant and two ALK-rearranged tumors, and half of patients were current or former smokers. A median non-synonymous tumor mutation burden of approximately 1.4 mutations per megabase was determined across the cohort by whole-exome sequencing. T cell receptor beta sequencing of tumor and peripheral blood was used to follow clonotypes across the tumor, the expanded TIL product and serial blood samples. On the study overall, not on this receptor specifically: Generalizability was limited because the cohort was highly selected, with more treatment-naive, never-smoker and oncogene-addicted patients included than is typical. The study protocol defined all tumor marker inferences as exploratory. Higher clonality and lower diversity were observed in expanded TIL cultures than in baseline intratumoral T cells (median clonality roughly 6% vs 31%, p < 0.0001). Clonal turnover during TIL culture was high, and many clones enriched in the product were not detected in the baseline tumor, suggesting clonal contraction rather than faithful expansion.

This TCR came from a person between 25 and 80 years old with non-small cell lung cancer. The input for sequencing was tumor tissue, taken at baseline. The chain uses TRBV18 and TRBJ2-5; TRBD1 agrees with 7 junctional bases. The CDR3 corresponds to CASSPFDRAPETQYF. The nucleotides read TGTGCCAGCTCACCGTTTGACAGGGCTCCAGAGACCCAGTACTTC.